This TCR beta chain appears in the sequencing data of a study of T cells in lung cancer brain metastases. Study results and limitations: DNA fragmentation in FFPE samples may have prevented full retrieval of the infiltrating T cell repertoire.

Generated by immunoSEQ multiplex PCR, the TCRdb table keeps only in-frame clones and is missing some. The sample consists of fewer than 6,500 clones, 75% to 90% of them appearing once. About this clone: Its antigen is currently unknown.

The CDR3 is made up of 14 amino acids. V was clipped by 2 bases and J by 8 bases, with 11 bases between them. The germline V gene has CDR1 SGDLS and CDR2 YYNGEE. Material for sequencing was tumor tissue from the primary lung tumor. The clonotype originates from an older man with non-small cell lung cancer. This chain joins TRBV9 and TRBJ1-6; D call uncertain. CDR3 amino acids: CASSVTQQYSPLHF. The CDR3, as DNA: TGTGCCAGCAGCGTTACACAGCAATATTCACCCCTCCACTTT.